This entry is about one T cell receptor beta chain. The CDR3 consists of 15 residues. CDR1 and CDR2 from the germline V gene are WNHNN and SYGVQD (reference sequence). Trimming stripped 8 bases from V and 7 bases from J, with 22 bases between. This sample was included in a study of blood T cell repertoires in COVID-19. Repertoires were generated with immunoSEQ multiplex PCR, while TCRdb's copy carries only in-frame clones and drops some. The sample has nearly 350,000 clones, roughly 89% seen once. The clonotype originates from a woman aged 18-29 years who had recovered from COVID-19. Sequences were obtained from peripheral blood. The chain has TRBV10-1 and TRBJ2-3, with D possibly matching TRBD2 (6 bases). The CDR3 spells CASASGSRERNTQYF. Written as DNA, the CDR3 is TGCGCCAGCGCTTCGGGGAGTCGGGAGAGAAATACGCAGTATTTT.